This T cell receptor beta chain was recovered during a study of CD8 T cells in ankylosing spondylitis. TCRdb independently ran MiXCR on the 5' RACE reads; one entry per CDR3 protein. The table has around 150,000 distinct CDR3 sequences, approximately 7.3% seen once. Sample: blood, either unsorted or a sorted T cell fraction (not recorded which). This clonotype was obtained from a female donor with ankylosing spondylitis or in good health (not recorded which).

CDR3: CASSVRQGAPPGELFF. CDR3 nucleotide sequence: TGCGCCAGCAGCGTCAGACAGGGGGCGCCCCCCGGGGAGCTGTTTTTT. The chain links TRBV5-1 to TRBJ2-2; TRBD1 matches at 10 bases. The CDR3 extends over 16 amino acids. Germline V gene data show CDR1 as SGHRS and CDR2 as YFSETQ. With V trimmed by 4 bases and J by 6 bases, 9 bases remained unmatched.